The clone carrying this T cell receptor beta chain has a count of ten or more. Antigen: not known. These data belong to a study of CD8 T cells in ankylosing spondylitis. Whole-study findings and limits: Certain motif variants had earlier been reported in reactive arthritis synovial fluid and blood. Clones linked to disease were reported to show significant enrichment in matched ankylosing spondylitis synovial fluid. A TCR beta motif made of fewer than ten highly homologous variants seemed typical of ankylosing spondylitis blood.

The CDR3 covers 11 residues. J gave up 7 bases and V 4 bases, and 3 bases lay outside the gene matches. Germline values: CDR1 SQVTM, CDR2 ANQGSEA. In making TCR beta libraries, quantitative 5'-RACE with molecular barcodes was used. Via MiXCR, TCRdb re-called the 5' RACE reads, giving one row per CDR3 protein. The sample comprises a few hundred thousand distinct CDR3 sequences, roughly 20% of which are singletons, and 3.5% rests with the top ten. This clonotype was obtained from a female donor with ankylosing spondylitis or in good health (not recorded which). The V and J genes are TRBV29-1 and TRBJ1-1; 7 bases map to TRBD1. Sequencing was carried out using blood, either unsorted or a sorted T cell fraction (not recorded which). CDR3 bases: TGCAGCGTTGGGGACAGTCTTGAAGCTTTCTTT. It encodes CSVGDSLEAFF.